Each of the 4 T cell receptor beta chains below was sequenced from the same sample in a study of T cells in Graves' hyperthyroidism and ophthalmopathy. Amplified regions were TCR beta CDR3 sequences from RNA transcripts. Carried out on the TCR CDR3, a first-round RT-PCR used the HTBI primer set. Using its own MiXCR run on the multiplex PCR reads, TCRdb lists one record per CDR3 protein. Seen here are 700,000 or so distinct CDR3 sequences, roughly 15% observed once, and the top ten hold around 12%. Source material: blood. The source is a woman between 45 and 60 years old with Graves' ophthalmopathy.

Details on this clonotype: A much larger clone is a single base away; this may be a read error. The chain couples TRBV5-1 to TRBJ2-7, with 14 bases identical to TRBD2. The CDR3 is made up of 15 amino acids. After removal of 4 bases from V and 5 bases from J, the junction contained 5 bases not matched to a gene. Per the germline V gene, CDR1 is SGHRS and CDR2 is YFSETQ. CDR3 region: CASSAGTSGGNEQYF. Written as DNA, the CDR3 is TGCGCCAGCAGCGCCGGGACTAGCGGGGGTAACGAGCAGTACTTC.

This clonotype was recorded a few times. The chain uses TRBV5-5 and TRBJ1-5, with D unresolved. The CDR3 runs to 13 residues. Trimming stripped 0 bases from V and 5 bases from J, with 6 bases between. In germline, CDR1 is SGHKS, CDR2 YYEKEE (reference sequence). CDR3 sequence: CASSLDPHQPQHF. CDR3 in DNA: TGTGCCAGCAGCTTGGACCCCCATCAGCCCCAGCATTTT.

Note on this clonotype: A read error is possible here, since a much larger clone lies one base away. CDR3 in amino acids: CASSVSTQGMNTEAFF. The CDR3 region has the DNA TGTGCCAGCAGCGTATCCACCCAGGGGATGAACACTGAAGCTTTCTTT. The V gene is TRBV9, the J gene TRBJ1-1; D may be TRBD1 (6 bases). CDR1 and CDR2 (germline): SGDLS, YYNGEE. The CDR3 consists of 16 residues. The V gene lost 1 base and the J gene lost 0 bases, with 13 bases spanning the gap. Based on the CDR3 plus reference TRBV9 and TRBJ1-1, the full variable domain is DSGVTQTPKHLITATGQRVTLRCSPRSGDLSVYWYQQSLDQGLQFLIQYYNGEERAKGNILERFSAQQFPDLHSELNLSSLELGDSALYFCASSVSTQGMNTEAFFGQGTRLTVV.

In this sample, this clonotype turned up many times. The rearrangement links TRBV27 to TRBJ2-7; 10 bases align to TRBD2. With 4 bases clipped from V and 5 bases from J, the junction kept 5 bases outside the gene matches. The germline V gene encodes CDR1 MNHEY and CDR2 SMNVEV (reference sequence). CDR3 length: 14 residues. The CDR3 reads CASSSLAGRNEQYF. CDR3 coding DNA: TGTGCCAGCAGTTCACTAGCGGGGAGGAACGAGCAGTACTTC.